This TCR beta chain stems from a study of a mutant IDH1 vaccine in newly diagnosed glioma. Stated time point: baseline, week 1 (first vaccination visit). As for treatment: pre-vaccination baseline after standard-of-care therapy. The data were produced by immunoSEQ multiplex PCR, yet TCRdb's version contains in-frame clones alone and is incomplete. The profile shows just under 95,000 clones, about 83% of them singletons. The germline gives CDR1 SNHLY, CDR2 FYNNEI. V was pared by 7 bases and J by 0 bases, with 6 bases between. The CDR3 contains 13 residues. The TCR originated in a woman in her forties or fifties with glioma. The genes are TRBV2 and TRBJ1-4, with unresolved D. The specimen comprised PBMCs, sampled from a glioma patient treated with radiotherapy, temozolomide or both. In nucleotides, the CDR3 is TGTGCCAGCAAACAGACAACTAATGAAAAACTGTTTTTT. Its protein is CASKQTTNEKLFF.